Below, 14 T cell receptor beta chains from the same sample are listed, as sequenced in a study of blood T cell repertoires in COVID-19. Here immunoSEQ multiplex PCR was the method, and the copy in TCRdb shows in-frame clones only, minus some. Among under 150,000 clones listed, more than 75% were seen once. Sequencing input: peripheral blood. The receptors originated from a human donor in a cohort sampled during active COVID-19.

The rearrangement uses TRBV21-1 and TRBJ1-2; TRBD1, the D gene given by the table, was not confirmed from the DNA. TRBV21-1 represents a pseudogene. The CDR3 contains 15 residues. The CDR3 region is CASSKAQGSWYGYTF. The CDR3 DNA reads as TGTGCCAGCAGCAAAGCGCAGGGTTCATGGTATGGCTACACCTTC.

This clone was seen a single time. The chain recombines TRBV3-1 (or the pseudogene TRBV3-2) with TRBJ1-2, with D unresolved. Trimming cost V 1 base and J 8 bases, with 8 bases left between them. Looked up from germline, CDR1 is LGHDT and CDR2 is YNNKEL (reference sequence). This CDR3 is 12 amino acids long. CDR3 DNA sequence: TGTGCCAGCAGCCAAGCCCCCCAGGGCTACACCTTC. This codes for CASSQAPQGYTF.

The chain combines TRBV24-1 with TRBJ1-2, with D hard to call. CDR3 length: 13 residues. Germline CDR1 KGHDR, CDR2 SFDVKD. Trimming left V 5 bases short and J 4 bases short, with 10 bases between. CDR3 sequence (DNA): TGTGCCACCAGTGCGGGGAAGGGCTATGGCTACACCTTC. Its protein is CATSAGKGYGYTF.

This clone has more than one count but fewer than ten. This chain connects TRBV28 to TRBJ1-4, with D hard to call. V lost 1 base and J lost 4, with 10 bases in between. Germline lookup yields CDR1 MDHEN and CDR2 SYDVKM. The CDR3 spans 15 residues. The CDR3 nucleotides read TGTGCCAGCAGTTTATCATGGGAGATTAATGAAAAACTGTTTTTT. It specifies CASSLSWEINEKLFF.

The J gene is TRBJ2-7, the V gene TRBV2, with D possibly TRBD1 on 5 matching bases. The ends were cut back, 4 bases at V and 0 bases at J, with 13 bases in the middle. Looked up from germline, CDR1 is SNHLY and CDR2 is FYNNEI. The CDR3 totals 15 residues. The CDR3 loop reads CASSVIVDSSYEQYF. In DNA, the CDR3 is TGTGCCAGCAGTGTGATCGTCGACAGCTCCTACGAGCAGTACTTC.

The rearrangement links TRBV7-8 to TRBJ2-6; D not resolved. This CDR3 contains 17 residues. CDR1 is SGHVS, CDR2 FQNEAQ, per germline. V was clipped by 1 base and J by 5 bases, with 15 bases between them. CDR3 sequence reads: CASSLGAQPPRANVLTF. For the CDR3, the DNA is TGTGCCAGCAGCTTAGGGGCCCAACCCCCCCGGGCCAACGTCCTGACTTTC.

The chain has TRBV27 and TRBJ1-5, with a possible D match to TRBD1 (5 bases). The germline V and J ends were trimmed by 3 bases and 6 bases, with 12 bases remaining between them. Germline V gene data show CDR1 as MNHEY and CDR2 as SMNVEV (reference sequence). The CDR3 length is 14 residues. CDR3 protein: CASSFGGKGQPQHF. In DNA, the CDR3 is TGTGCCAGCAGTTTCGGGGGAAAGGGTCAGCCCCAGCATTTT.

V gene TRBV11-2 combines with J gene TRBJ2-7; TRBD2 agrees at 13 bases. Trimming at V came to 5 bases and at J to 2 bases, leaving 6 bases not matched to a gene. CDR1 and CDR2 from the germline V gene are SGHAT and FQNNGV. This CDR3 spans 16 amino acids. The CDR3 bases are TGTGCCAGCAGCCTACTAGCGGGAGGGCCTACCTACGAGCAGTACTTC. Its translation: CASSLLAGGPTYEQYF.

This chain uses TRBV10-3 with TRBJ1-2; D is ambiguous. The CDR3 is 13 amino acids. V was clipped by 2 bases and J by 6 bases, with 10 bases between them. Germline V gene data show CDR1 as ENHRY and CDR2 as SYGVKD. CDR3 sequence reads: CAISEPGLNGYTF. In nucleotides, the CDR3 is TGTGCCATCAGTGAGCCAGGTTTGAATGGCTACACCTTC.

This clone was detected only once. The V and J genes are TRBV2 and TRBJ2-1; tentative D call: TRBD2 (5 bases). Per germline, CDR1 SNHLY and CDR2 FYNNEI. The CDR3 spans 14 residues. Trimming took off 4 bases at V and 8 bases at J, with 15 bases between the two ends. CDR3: CASSGLTYGDEQFF. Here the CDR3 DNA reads TGTGCCAGCAGTGGACTTACCTACGGGGATGAGCAGTTCTTC.

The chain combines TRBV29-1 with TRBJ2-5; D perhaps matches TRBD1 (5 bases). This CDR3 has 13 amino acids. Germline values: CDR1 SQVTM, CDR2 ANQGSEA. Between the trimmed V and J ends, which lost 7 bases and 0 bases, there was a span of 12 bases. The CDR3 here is CSGAGNHQETQYF. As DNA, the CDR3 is TGCAGCGGCGCAGGGAACCACCAAGAGACCCAGTACTTC.

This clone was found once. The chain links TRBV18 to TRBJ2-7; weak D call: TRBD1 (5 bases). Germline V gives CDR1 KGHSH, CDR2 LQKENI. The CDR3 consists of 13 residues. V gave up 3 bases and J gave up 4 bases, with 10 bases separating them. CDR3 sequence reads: CASSPLTAYEQYF. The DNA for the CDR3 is TGTGCCAGCTCACCCTTGACAGCTTACGAGCAGTACTTC.

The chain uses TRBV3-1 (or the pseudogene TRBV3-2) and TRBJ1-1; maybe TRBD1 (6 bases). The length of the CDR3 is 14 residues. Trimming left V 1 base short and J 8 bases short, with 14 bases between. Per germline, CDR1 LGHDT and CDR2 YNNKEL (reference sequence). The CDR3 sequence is CASSQGTTGGEAFF. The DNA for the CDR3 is TGTGCCAGCAGCCAAGGAACGACAGGTGGGGAAGCTTTCTTT.

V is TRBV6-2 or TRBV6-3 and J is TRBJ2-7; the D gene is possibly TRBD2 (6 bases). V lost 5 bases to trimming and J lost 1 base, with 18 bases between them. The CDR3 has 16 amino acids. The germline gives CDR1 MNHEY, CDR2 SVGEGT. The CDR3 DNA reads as TGTGCCAGCAGTGCATTGGTAAGCGGGCCTTCCTACGAGCAGTACTTC. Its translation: CASSALVSGPSYEQYF.